The entry below describes one T cell receptor beta chain. These data come from a study of blood T cell repertoires in COVID-19. The CDR3 covers 16 residues. V lost 4 bases to trimming and J lost 1 base; unmatched junction nucleotides: 3. The V gene's germline CDR1 is LGHNA and CDR2 YSLEER. Using immunoSEQ multiplex PCR, the repertoire was profiled, and TCRdb retains in-frame clones only, with some absent. The sample lists 68,000 or so clones, 80% to 90% occurring once. The specimen was peripheral blood. This receptor was taken from a man aged 45-65 years with active COVID-19. The V gene is TRBV4-3, the J gene TRBJ2-2; 10 nucleotides line up with TRBD2. The DNA for the CDR3 is TGCGCCAGCAGCCTGTTAGCGGGAGGGAACACCGGGGAGCTGTTTTTT. Its translation: CASSLLAGGNTGELFF.